Listed here are 28 T cell receptor beta chains from one sample, sequenced in a study of blood T cell repertoires in COVID-19. TCRdb's table, derived via immunoSEQ multiplex PCR, lists solely in-frame clones and lacks some. The table has some 100,000 clones, roughly nine tenths seen once. Material for sequencing was peripheral blood. These receptors all stem from a man aged 50 to 60 with acute or convalescent COVID-19.

V and J are TRBV12-3 or TRBV12-4 and TRBJ1-5, with 7 bases matching TRBD1. This CDR3 region has 13 residues. V trimming: 7 bases; J trimming: 9 bases; junction bases outside the gene matches: 9. This CDR3 reads CASTTDRVRPQHF. The CDR3 DNA follows: TGTGCCAGCACCACCGACAGGGTGCGGCCCCAGCATTTT.

This clone was seen more than once but under ten times. This chain uses TRBV18 with TRBJ1-5; D unclear. The germline V gene has CDR1 KGHSH and CDR2 LQKENI. The CDR3 length is 15 residues. The germline V and J ends were trimmed by 3 bases and 0 bases, with 9 bases remaining between them. CDR3 sequence: CASSPTRFSNQPQHF. In DNA, the CDR3 is TGTGCCAGCTCACCGACAAGATTTAGCAATCAGCCCCAGCATTTT.

The V gene is TRBV3-1 (or the pseudogene TRBV3-2), the J gene TRBJ1-6; the D is unclear. Trimming took 4 bases from V and 7 from J, leaving 14 bases between them. From germline, CDR1 is LGHDT and CDR2 YNNKEL (reference sequence). This CDR3 spans 15 amino acids. The CDR3 nucleotides read TGTGCCAGCAGCCCACAGACCCCCCGGAATTCACCCCTCCACTTT. Amino acids: CASSPQTPRNSPLHF.

On this clone itself: The sample contains more than one DNA sequence encoding this CDR3. The rearrangement links TRBV7-9 to TRBJ2-7; 11 bases align to TRBD2. Trimming at V came to 5 bases and at J to 4 bases, leaving 4 bases not matched to a gene. CDR3 length equals 14 residues. CDR1 and CDR2 (germline): SEHNR, FQNEAQ (reference sequence). For the CDR3, the DNA is TGTGCCAGCAGCGGGACTAGCGGTTCGTACGAGCAGTACTTC. It codes for CASSGTSGSYEQYF. Based on the CDR3 plus reference TRBV7-9 and TRBJ2-7, the full variable domain is DTGVSQNPRHKITKRGQNVTFRCDPISEHNRLYWYRQTLGQGPEFLTYFQNEAQLEKSRLLSDRFSAERPKGSFSTLEIQRTEQGDSAMYLCASSGTSGSYEQYFGPGTRLTVT.

This chain connects TRBV2 to TRBJ2-1; 11 bases align to TRBD2. In germline, CDR1 is SNHLY, CDR2 FYNNEI. The CDR3 extends over 15 amino acids. V was pared by 3 bases and J by 14 bases, with 12 bases of the junction left unmatched. CDR3 coding DNA: TGTGCCAGCAGTGATGTGGTAGCGGGAGGGCCAAGGAAGTTCTTC. Protein: CASSDVVAGGPRKFF.

V usage is TRBV21-1 and J usage is TRBJ2-2; TRBD1, the table's D call, was not compared with the DNA. TRBV21-1 is a listed pseudogene. The CDR3 totals 14 residues. CDR3 nucleotide sequence: TGTGCCAGCAGCAGCCCTGAACAGAACGGGGAGCTGTTTTTT. This encodes CASSSPEQNGELFF.

This clone was seen a handful of times. The CDR3 protein is CASSFGVDEQYF. The CDR3 DNA reads TGTGCCAGCAGCTTTGGAGTTGACGAGCAGTACTTC. The rearrangement joins TRBV5-4 to TRBJ2-7; no definite D call. Trimming took off 2 bases at V and 5 bases at J, with 8 bases between the two ends. Germline CDR1 and CDR2: SGHNT and YYREEE (reference sequence). This CDR3 has 12 residues.

The J gene is TRBJ1-1, the V gene TRBV19; perhaps TRBD1 as D (6 bases). V gave up 3 bases and J gave up 5 bases, with 10 bases separating them. The CDR3 has 13 residues. Germline V gene lookup returns CDR1 LNHDA and CDR2 SQIVND (reference sequence). The CDR3 coding sequence is TGTGCCAGTAGTATTGCTGGACAGACTGAAGCTTTCTTT. Translation gives CASSIAGQTEAFF.

V and J are TRBV5-1 and TRBJ1-3; the D gene is possibly TRBD1 (5 bases). The V end was cut by 4 bases, the J end by 3 bases, with 17 bases between. This CDR3 is 16 amino acids long. CDR1 is SGHRS, CDR2 YFSETQ, per germline. For the CDR3, the DNA is TGCGCCAGCAGCGGGGCTCAAGGGGCTGATGGAAACACCATATATTTT. It is translated as CASSGAQGADGNTIYF.

The chain couples TRBV7-2 to TRBJ1-2; 7 bases line up with TRBD1. Germline V gene sequence: CDR1 SGHTA, CDR2 FQGNSA. This CDR3 is built from 14 residues. Trimming removed 2 bases from V and 3 bases from J; junction bases left unmatched: 3. CDR3 residues: CASSLRGLDYGYTF. The CDR3 DNA is TGTGCCAGCAGCTTAAGGGGGCTCGACTATGGCTACACCTTC.

This chain joins TRBV27 and TRBJ2-3; a possible D gene is TRBD1 (6 bases). This CDR3 is 17 amino acids long. In germline, CDR1 is MNHEY, CDR2 SMNVEV (reference sequence). Trimming removed 3 bases at V and 2 bases at J, with 18 bases between. The CDR3 nucleotides are TGTGCCAGCAGTTTCCCCCTGGACAGATCATTCACAGATACGCAGTATTTT. It encodes CASSFPLDRSFTDTQYF.

The chain uses TRBV10-2 and TRBJ2-7, with 10 bases matching TRBD2. Trimming took 4 bases from V and 4 from J; bases not matched to a gene: 7. This CDR3 region has 15 residues. Germline V lookup: CDR1 WSHSY, CDR2 SAAADI. CDR3 in DNA: TGCGCCAGCAGTGTGTCTAGCGGGAGCGCTTACGAGCAGTACTTC. Its protein is CASSVSSGSAYEQYF.

The J gene is TRBJ2-7, the V gene TRBV11-2; no clear D gene. Germline-derived CDR1 and CDR2 are SGHAT and FQNNGV. Trimming stripped 5 bases from V and 2 bases from J, with 7 bases between. The CDR3 consists of 12 residues. For the CDR3, the DNA is TGTGCCAGCAGCCCCCTTACCTACGAGCAGTACTTC. Amino acid sequence: CASSPLTYEQYF.

V is TRBV30 and J is TRBJ1-6, with D possibly matching TRBD1 (6 bases). Germline V CDR1 and CDR2: GTSNPN, SVGIG (reference sequence). The CDR3 is made up of 13 amino acids. The V gene lost 3 bases and the J gene lost 9 bases, with 12 bases spanning the gap. Here the CDR3 DNA reads TGTGCCTGGAGGGGGGGGCTAGGTTCACCCCTCCACTTT. Amino acid sequence: CAWRGGLGSPLHF.

V gene TRBV27 combines with J gene TRBJ2-3; 11 positions agree with TRBD1. The CDR3 is 21 amino acids. Germline lookup yields CDR1 MNHEY and CDR2 SMNVEV (reference sequence). V was clipped by 2 bases and J by 3 bases; unmatched bases: 19. CDR3 region: CASSLGRTGGRDRGRTDTQYF. CDR3 bases: TGTGCCAGCAGTTTAGGCCGGACAGGGGGCCGGGACAGGGGAAGGACAGATACGCAGTATTTT.

This chain links TRBV5-1 with TRBJ2-2, with D possibly TRBD1 on 5 matching bases. In germline, CDR1 is SGHRS, CDR2 YFSETQ. The V gene lost 3 bases and the J gene lost 2 bases, with 14 bases spanning the gap. The length of the CDR3 is 16 residues. CDR3 residues: CASSSDKGANTGELFF. The DNA of the CDR3 is TGCGCCAGCAGCTCCGACAAAGGGGCCAACACCGGGGAGCTGTTTTTT.

The V call is TRBV19, the J call TRBJ1-1; possibly TRBD1 for D (5 bases). V lost 3 bases, J lost 3 bases, and 14 bases lay in between. The germline V gene encodes CDR1 LNHDA and CDR2 SQIVND (reference sequence). This CDR3 contains 15 residues. CDR3 amino acids: CASSMSPGGDTEAFF. For the CDR3, the DNA is TGTGCCAGTAGTATGAGTCCGGGGGGGGACACTGAAGCTTTCTTT. Looking up the rest from reference TRBV19 and TRBJ1-1 gives the full variable domain: DGGITQSPKYLFRKEGQNVTLSCEQNLNHDAMYWYRQDPGQGLRLIYYSQIVNDFQKGDIAEGYSVSREKKESFPLTVTSAQKNPTAFYLCASSMSPGGDTEAFFGQGTRLTVV.

J is TRBJ2-5 and V is TRBV12-3 or TRBV12-4; 7 bases are shared with TRBD2. The CDR3 runs to 12 residues. The V segment lost 1 base and the J segment 7 bases; nucleotides outside the gene matches: 0. The CDR3: CASSLGGGTQYF. The CDR3 nucleotides are TGTGCCAGCAGTTTAGGGGGGGGGACCCAGTACTTC.

In DNA, the CDR3 is TGTGCCAGTAGTATTTTTGCCGACAGTTCCTCTGGAAACACCATATATTTT. It is translated as CASSIFADSSSGNTIYF. V usage is TRBV19 and J usage is TRBJ1-3, with a possible D match to TRBD1 (5 bases). This CDR3 contains 17 residues. V lost 3 bases and J 0 bases, leaving 15 bases between the germline ends. Per germline, CDR1 LNHDA and CDR2 SQIVND (reference sequence).

In this sample, this clone turned up once. V usage is TRBV9 and J usage is TRBJ2-3; D possibly corresponds to TRBD2 (7 bases). The CDR3 consists of 16 residues. The germline CDR1 and CDR2 sequences are SGDLS and YYNGEE. Trimming shortened V by 0 bases and J by 1 base, and 12 bases separated the two germline ends. CDR3 DNA sequence: TGTGCCAGCAGCGTAGCTGAGGGGGGGGGCACAGATACGCAGTATTTT. It encodes CASSVAEGGGTDTQYF.

The chain combines TRBV10-2 with TRBJ1-6; 8 bases line up with TRBD1. The CDR3 extends over 17 amino acids. From germline, CDR1 is WSHSY and CDR2 SAAADI. The V segment lost 5 bases and the J segment 2 bases; nucleotides outside the gene matches: 8. The CDR3 DNA reads as TGCGCCAGCAGTCCCACCCTGACAGGGGCCTATAATTCACCCCTCCACTTT. It yields the protein CASSPTLTGAYNSPLHF.

The gene calls are TRBV3-1 (or the pseudogene TRBV3-2) and TRBJ2-7; TRBD2 agrees at 7 bases. Trimming removed 0 bases from V and 2 bases from J; junction bases left unmatched: 1. The CDR3 extends over 14 amino acids. Looked up from germline, CDR1 is LGHDT and CDR2 is YNNKEL (reference sequence). The CDR3 here is CASSQEAGAYEQYF. DNA of the CDR3: TGTGCCAGCAGCCAAGAGGCGGGAGCCTACGAGCAGTACTTC.

This sequence joins TRBV30 and TRBJ2-2; 13 bases are shared with TRBD2. CDR1 and CDR2 (germline): GTSNPN, SVGIG (reference sequence). The CDR3 runs 18 residues. V shed 2 bases, J shed 4 bases, and the junction held 10 bases outside the gene matches. The chain's CDR3 is CAWSRTSGRAPGTGELFF. The DNA for the CDR3 is TGTGCCTGGAGTCGTACTAGCGGGAGGGCCCCGGGCACCGGGGAGCTGTTTTTT.

This chain uses TRBV6-5 with TRBJ1-2; D unresolved. Germline CDR1 is MNHEY and CDR2 is SVGAGI. This CDR3 is built from 12 residues. Trimming stripped 5 bases from V and 8 bases from J, with 12 bases between. CDR3 amino acids: CASSRVGDGYTF. The CDR3 DNA reads as TGTGCCAGCAGTCGGGTAGGAGACGGCTACACCTTC.

The chain has TRBV5-1 and TRBJ2-5; a weak D match, TRBD1 (5 bases). CDR1 is SGHRS, CDR2 YFSETQ, per germline. The CDR3 covers 17 residues. Trimming left V 5 bases short and J 5 bases short, with 25 bases between. The CDR3 loop reads CASSPGAQGPSRETQYF. CDR3 bases: TGCGCCAGCAGTCCTGGGGCGCAGGGTCCCTCCCGGGAGACCCAGTACTTC.

The V and J genes are TRBV7-6 and TRBJ2-2; no firm D call. Deletions cut 5 bases from V and 3 bases from J, with 19 bases between. This CDR3 is built from 17 residues. The germline CDR1 and CDR2 sequences are SGHVS and FNYEAQ. CDR3 region: CASSPPGRHTYTGELFF. The CDR3 nucleotides are TGTGCCAGCAGCCCACCAGGTCGGCACACCTACACCGGGGAGCTGTTTTTT.

This clone was seen more than once but under ten times. CDR3 loop: CASTVLRDRGSQPQHF. The CDR3 DNA sequence: TGTGCCAGTACCGTCCTCCGAGACAGGGGTTCTCAGCCCCAGCATTTT. V is TRBV19 and J is TRBJ1-5; 8 bases map to TRBD1. The trim removed 7 bases at V and 6 bases at J, leaving 14 bases unmatched. Looked up from germline, CDR1 is LNHDA and CDR2 is SQIVND (reference sequence). There are 16 residues in the CDR3.

This clone was detected only once. The rearrangement uses TRBV11-2 and TRBJ2-3; D call uncertain. Trimming shortened V by 0 bases and J by 0 bases, and 4 bases separated the two germline ends. The CDR3 extends over 14 amino acids. Germline CDR1 reads SGHAT; CDR2 reads FQNNGV. CDR3 in amino acids: CASSLDQSTDTQYF. The DNA for the CDR3 is TGTGCCAGCAGCTTAGATCAGAGCACAGATACGCAGTATTTT.